Listed below are T cell receptor beta chains from one sample, sequenced in a study of OX40 agonist ivuxolimab in advanced cancers. Using immunoSEQ multiplex PCR, the repertoire was profiled, and TCRdb retains in-frame clones only, with some absent. Here the sample spans roughly 24,000 clones, about four fifths being singletons. The sequences come from CD4+ or CD8+ T cells sorted from blood, collected in a trial of the OX40 agonist ivuxolimab. The receptors come from an adult with an advanced solid tumor such as melanoma, head and neck, liver or kidney cancer. The CDR3 runs from the conserved cysteine through the conserved F or W. Each record gives: J gene, clone size, V gene, CDR3 protein. The listing skips clone size in some rows; elsewhere it reads once, few, many or a size class.

J: TRBJ2-2; size: NA; V: TRBV7-8; CDR3: CASSLAGELFF
J: TRBJ2-1; size: NA; V: TRBV29-1; CDR3: CSVAIGINEQFF
J: TRBJ1-2; size: NA; V: TRBV25-1; CDR3: CASRGGAGDGYGYTF
J: TRBJ2-7; size: once; V: TRBV7-2; CDR3: CASSDSSGRSIEQYF
J: TRBJ2-3; size: NA; V: TRBV1; CDR3: CTSSQRQGAVDTQYF
J: TRBJ1-3; size: NA; V: TRBV19; CDR3: CASRGQSSGNTIYF
J: TRBJ1-3; size: NA; V: TRBV5-1; CDR3: CASSLGHPGSGNTIYF
J: TRBJ1-1; size: NA; V: TRBV29-1; CDR3: CSVSTGGMNTEAFF
J: TRBJ2-3; size: few; V: TRBV7-3; CDR3: CASSYGTRGTDTQYF
J: TRBJ2-1; size: NA; V: TRBV5-1; CDR3: CASSPQGLNEQFF
J: TRBJ2-1; size: NA; V: TRBV5-3; CDR3: CARSLAKRDRNEQFF
J: TRBJ1-1; size: NA; V: TRBV9; CDR3: CASSVRKVPNTEAFF
J: TRBJ2-1; size: once; V: TRBV4-3; CDR3: CASSQDPSGNNEQFF
J: TRBJ2-7; size: NA; V: TRBV4-1; CDR3: CASSQDELRASGIHEQYF
J: TRBJ2-6; size: NA; V: TRBV27; CDR3: CASSIRAGRPSGANVLTF
J: TRBJ2-7; size: NA; V: TRBV30; CDR3: CAWRVWGSGSYEQYF
J: TRBJ2-4; size: few; V: TRBV7-2; CDR3: CASSLADSGIQYF
J: TRBJ2-1; size: NA; V: TRBV2; CDR3: CASRYDKNEQFF
J: TRBJ2-2; size: NA; V: TRBV7-3; CDR3: CASSPRHAGELFF
J: TRBJ2-6; size: NA; V: TRBV19; CDR3: CASSIKRTSPISGANVLTF
J: TRBJ2-5; size: NA; V: TRBV28; CDR3: CASNVRALGTQYF
J: TRBJ2-7; size: NA; V: TRBV4-3; CDR3: CASSQDARVEYEQYF
J: TRBJ2-1; size: NA; V: TRBV9; CDR3: CASSYGSDSYNEQFF
J: TRBJ2-1; size: NA; V: TRBV6-1; CDR3: CASNKAGSEQFF
J: TRBJ2-7; size: NA; V: TRBV6-6; CDR3: CASTSYGTSGYEQYF
J: TRBJ2-5; size: NA; V: TRBV18; CDR3: CASSPTSDGETQYF
J: TRBJ2-6; size: NA; V: TRBV5-5; CDR3: CASSLGTQASSGANVLTF
J: TRBJ2-3; size: NA; V: TRBV2; CDR3: CASSASAGVINTQYF
J: TRBJ2-3; size: NA; V: TRBV18; CDR3: CASSAGGLTDTQYF
J: TRBJ2-7; size: NA; V: TRBV7-8; CDR3: CASSLSGWVQSSYEQYF
J: TRBJ2-2; size: NA; V: TRBV10-1; CDR3: CASSAIPTGELFF
J: TRBJ2-6; size: few; V: TRBV27; CDR3: CASSLEFRSGANVLTF
J: TRBJ2-5; size: NA; V: TRBV5-1; CDR3: CASSLSGIGQGPRGYF
J: TRBJ1-2; size: NA; V: TRBV6-1; CDR3: CASSATGGFGGYTF
J: TRBJ2-3; size: NA; V: TRBV11-3; CDR3: CASSLEGAGTDTQYF
J: TRBJ2-7; size: once; V: TRBV2; CDR3: CASSIRGLAVEQYF
J: TRBJ1-6; size: NA; V: TRBV6-1; CDR3: CASSVRGDNSPLHF
J: TRBJ2-3; size: NA; V: TRBV14; CDR3: CASSRGLVVPDTQYF
J: TRBJ1-2; size: NA; V: TRBV6-5; CDR3: CASSLGVYYGYTF
J: TRBJ2-3; size: NA; V: TRBV9; CDR3: CASSVGGSTDTQYF
J: TRBJ2-7; size: NA; V: TRBV5-1; CDR3: CASSPRRQGTSYEQYF
J: TRBJ1-4; size: few; V: TRBV4-3; CDR3: CASSQDRVSPNEKLFF
J: TRBJ1-2; size: NA; V: TRBV14; CDR3: CASSPKLGYGYTF
J: TRBJ2-7; size: NA; V: TRBV5-6; CDR3: CASSFSTYEQYF